These 26 T cell receptor beta chains were sequenced from one sample in a study of blood T cell repertoires in COVID-19. Method: immunoSEQ multiplex PCR; TCRdb's copy keeps in-frame clones and lacks some. This table holds about 180,000 clones, about 91% found once. Sequenced input: peripheral blood. These receptors were collected from a woman in her twenties or thirties with acute or convalescent COVID-19.

The rearrangement uses TRBV2 and TRBJ1-2; D not resolved. CDR3 length equals 12 residues. Germline V gene sequence: CDR1 SNHLY, CDR2 FYNNEI. Trimming cost V 6 bases and J 4 bases, with 9 bases left between them. The CDR3 reads CASRQDAYGYTF. In DNA, the CDR3 is TGTGCCAGCAGGCAGGATGCCTATGGCTACACCTTC.

This clone occurred a few times. The rearrangement uses TRBV5-4 and TRBJ1-3, with 7 bases lining up with TRBD1. Unmatched junction bases numbered 9, after V lost 8 bases and J lost 7 bases. Per the germline V gene, CDR1 is SGHNT and CDR2 is YYREEE (reference sequence). The CDR3 spans 13 residues. CDR3 sequence reads: CASGSGTENTIYF. The CDR3 DNA sequence: TGTGCCAGTGGGAGTGGGACAGAGAACACCATATATTTT.

This clone was seen once. The rearrangement links TRBV6-5 to TRBJ1-1, with D possibly matching TRBD1 (5 bases). Germline CDR1 and CDR2: MNHEY and SVGAGI. The CDR3 sequence is 12 residues long. Trimming left V 5 bases short and J 7 bases short, with 11 bases between. Here the CDR3 reads CASSPDSLEAFF. The CDR3 nucleotides read TGTGCCAGCAGTCCCGACAGCCTTGAAGCTTTCTTT.

This rearrangement joins TRBV7-9 to TRBJ1-3; D is ambiguous. The germline V gene has CDR1 SEHNR and CDR2 FQNEAQ (reference sequence). There are 12 residues in the CDR3. V shed 4 bases and J shed 4 bases, with 5 bases lying between them. The CDR3 spells CASSSLGNTIYF. The CDR3 DNA is TGTGCCAGCAGCTCCCTCGGAAACACCATATATTTT.

The chain is built from TRBV5-4 and TRBJ2-7; D might be TRBD2 (7 bases). Trimming left V 2 bases short and J 6 bases short, with 18 bases between. This CDR3 comprises 15 residues. Germline V gene data show CDR1 as SGHNT and CDR2 as YYREEE (reference sequence). The CDR3 here is CASSLNRGGGSEQYF. The CDR3 nucleotides are TGTGCCAGCAGCTTAAATAGGGGCGGGGGCTCCGAGCAGTACTTC.

This chain connects TRBV2 to TRBJ1-2; D possibly corresponds to TRBD1 (5 bases). Trimming stripped 5 bases from V and 1 base from J, with 11 bases between. This CDR3 region has 14 residues. CDR1 is SNHLY and CDR2 is FYNNEI in the germline V gene. The CDR3 spells CASSLGVFNYGYTF. CDR3 nucleotides: TGTGCCAGCAGTTTAGGGGTCTTTAACTATGGCTACACCTTC.

The V call is TRBV28, the J call TRBJ1-2; D remains unclear. The CDR3 loop spans 12 amino acids. CDR1 is MDHEN and CDR2 is SYDVKM in the germline V gene. V gave up 6 bases and J gave up 8 bases, with 13 bases separating them. The CDR3 coding sequence is TGTGCCAGCAGATCAGACATCCTCGGCTACACCTTC. Protein: CASRSDILGYTF.

This sequence joins TRBV9 and TRBJ2-3; D is possibly TRBD2 (5 bases). The CDR3 has 15 residues. Germline CDR1 SGDLS, CDR2 YYNGEE. V shed 0 bases and J shed 3 bases, with 11 bases lying between them. The CDR3 loop is CASSVERVRTDTQYF. The CDR3 bases are TGTGCCAGCAGCGTAGAGAGGGTTCGGACAGATACGCAGTATTTT. Drawing the rest from reference TRBV9 and TRBJ2-3, the complete variable domain is DSGVTQTPKHLITATGQRVTLRCSPRSGDLSVYWYQQSLDQGLQFLIQYYNGEERAKGNILERFSAQQFPDLHSELNLSSLELGDSALYFCASSVERVRTDTQYFGPGTRLTVL.

The chain combines TRBV5-1 with TRBJ2-1; 12 nucleotides match TRBD2. The junction had 10 bases not matched to a gene; V was cut back by 0 bases and J by 12 bases. From germline, CDR1 is SGHRS and CDR2 YFSETQ. CDR3 length: 16 amino acids. The CDR3 spells CASSLGTLAGGGGQFF. The DNA of the CDR3 is TGCGCCAGCAGCTTGGGAACACTAGCGGGGGGAGGTGGGCAGTTCTTC.

The chain uses TRBV7-8 and TRBJ2-1, with 8 nucleotides matching TRBD2. The CDR3 spans 16 residues. V lost 2 bases to trimming and J lost 4 bases; unmatched junction nucleotides: 7. Looked up from germline, CDR1 is SGHVS and CDR2 is FQNEAQ. DNA of the CDR3: TGTGCCAGCAGCTTATCGGGAGGGGGAGAATACAATGAGCAGTTCTTC. Its translation is CASSLSGGGEYNEQFF.

This clone has a single count. The chain combines TRBV29-1 with TRBJ2-3; D gene uncertain. CDR1 and CDR2 from the germline V gene are SQVTM and ANQGSEA. V lost 4 bases, J lost 6 bases, and 8 bases lay in between. This CDR3 contains 11 residues. The CDR3 reads CSVAPYDTQYF. The CDR3 DNA reads as TGCAGCGTTGCTCCCTACGATACGCAGTATTTT.

The gene calls are TRBV9 and TRBJ2-3; D unclear. V lost 4 bases to trimming and J lost 2 bases, with 8 bases between them. The CDR3 runs 13 residues. Per germline, CDR1 SGDLS and CDR2 YYNGEE. The CDR3 coding sequence is TGTGCCAGCAGCACCGGTTCCACAGATACGCAGTATTTT. This sequence encodes CASSTGSTDTQYF.

The chain employs TRBV7-9 and TRBJ2-7; 7 nucleotides agree with TRBD2. The ends lost 5 bases at V and 5 bases at J; junction bases unmatched: 18. CDR1 SEHNR and CDR2 FQNEAQ come from the germline V gene (reference sequence). The length of the CDR3 is 17 residues. The CDR3 nucleotides are TGTGCCAGCAGCCCCATCCCCCGCTCGGGGGGACCCCACGAGCAGTACTTC. It encodes CASSPIPRSGGPHEQYF.

This clone has just a few counts. CDR3 sequence: CASSSQGRGSWGPLHF. The CDR3 bases are TGTGCCAGCAGCTCTCAGGGCCGAGGCTCGTGGGGACCCCTCCACTTT. The V gene is TRBV13, the J gene TRBJ1-6, with D possibly matching TRBD1 (5 bases). The V gene lost 4 bases and the J gene lost 12 bases, with 22 bases spanning the gap. Germline CDR1 PRHDT, CDR2 FYEKMQ (reference sequence). The CDR3 totals 16 residues.

The CDR3 here is CASRETYTGELFF. CDR3 coding DNA: TGTGCCAGCAGAGAAACTTACACCGGGGAGCTGTTTTTT. The genes are TRBV12-3 or TRBV12-4 and TRBJ2-2, with no clear D. The CDR3 is made up of 13 amino acids. Trimming removed 6 bases at V and 3 bases at J, with 8 bases between.

The genes are TRBV20-1 and TRBJ2-7; a possible D gene is TRBD2 (6 bases). Germline CDR1 and CDR2: DFQATT and SNEGSKA (reference sequence). Trimming shortened V by 3 bases and J by 6 bases, and 18 bases separated the two germline ends. The CDR3 consists of 14 residues. The CDR3 spells CSASGAGIGSEQYF. The CDR3, as DNA: TGCAGTGCTAGTGGGGCGGGAATAGGGTCCGAGCAGTACTTC.

This chain joins TRBV5-1 and TRBJ2-3; D might be TRBD2 (6 bases). Germline V gene data show CDR1 as SGHRS and CDR2 as YFSETQ. The CDR3 consists of 14 residues. Trimming removed 6 bases at V and 4 bases at J, with 15 bases between. CDR3 region: CASTTSLGADTQYF. CDR3 nucleotide sequence: TGCGCCAGCACCACTAGCCTTGGAGCAGATACGCAGTATTTT. The full variable domain, rest sourced from reference TRBV5-1 and TRBJ2-3, is KAGVTQTPRYLIKTRGQQVTLSCSPISGHRSVSWYQQTPGQGLQFLFEYFSETQRNKGNFPGRFSGRQFSNSRSEMNVSTLELGDSALYLCASTTSLGADTQYFGPGTRLTVL.

V usage is TRBV9 and J usage is TRBJ2-3; D may be TRBD2 (6 bases). Trimming stripped 3 bases from V and 0 bases from J, with 8 bases between. The CDR3 runs 14 residues. CDR1 is SGDLS, CDR2 YYNGEE, per germline. The CDR3 is CASSGGLSTDTQYF. The DNA of the CDR3 is TGTGCCAGCAGCGGGGGACTGAGCACAGATACGCAGTATTTT.

This chain joins TRBV28 and TRBJ1-5; D call uncertain. The CDR3 is made up of 13 amino acids. V was clipped by 6 bases and J by 0 bases, with 6 bases between them. The V gene's germline CDR1 is MDHEN and CDR2 SYDVKM. CDR3: CASRFYSNQPQHF. CDR3 sequence (DNA): TGTGCCAGCAGATTCTATAGCAATCAGCCCCAGCATTTT. Full variable domain (missing parts from reference TRBV28 and TRBJ1-5): DVKVTQSSRYLVKRTGEKVFLECVQDMDHENMFWYRQDPGLGLRLIYFSYDVKMKEKGDIPEGYSVSREKKERFSLILESASTNQTSMYLCASRFYSNQPQHFGDGTRLSIL.

This chain connects TRBV19 to TRBJ2-1; 9 bases match TRBD2. Per the germline V gene, CDR1 is LNHDA and CDR2 is SQIVND (reference sequence). Trimming cost V 1 base and J 9 bases; bases outside gene matches: 10. This CDR3 is built from 16 residues. As DNA, the CDR3 is TGTGCCAGTAGTATAGGGGTAGCGGGAGTCCCGGGTGAGCAGTTCTTC. It yields the protein CASSIGVAGVPGEQFF.

The chain is built from TRBV29-1 and TRBJ1-2, with D maybe TRBD1 (6 bases). Germline-derived CDR1 and CDR2 are SQVTM and ANQGSEA. Deletions cut 4 bases from V and 4 bases from J, with 13 bases between. The CDR3 loop spans 13 amino acids. The CDR3 reads CSVGGDTAYGYTF. The CDR3, as DNA: TGCAGCGTTGGAGGGGACACGGCCTATGGCTACACCTTC.

The genes are TRBV3-1 (or the pseudogene TRBV3-2) and TRBJ2-5; 8 nucleotides agree with TRBD2. The V gene's germline CDR1 is LGHDT and CDR2 YNNKEL (reference sequence). V shed 6 bases and J 1 base; nucleotides not matched to a gene: 4. CDR3 size: 14 residues. DNA of the CDR3: TGTGCCAGCAGGAAAGCGGGAGTCCAAGAGACCCAGTACTTC. Amino acids: CASRKAGVQETQYF.

V and J are TRBV18 and TRBJ2-7; the match to TRBD2 covers 8 bases. Looked up from germline, CDR1 is KGHSH and CDR2 is LQKENI. This CDR3 is built from 15 residues. V shed 4 bases, J shed 4 bases, and the junction held 9 bases outside the gene matches. CDR3: CASSLTAGAWYEQYF. The CDR3 DNA reads TGTGCCAGCTCACTCACAGCGGGAGCCTGGTACGAGCAGTACTTC.

The chain is built from TRBV29-1 and TRBJ1-2, with D unclear. V gave up 7 bases and J gave up 4 bases, with 10 bases separating them. Germline CDR1 reads SQVTM; CDR2 reads ANQGSEA. The CDR3 is 11 residues long. CDR3 DNA: TGCAGCGCTGTCGGTGGCTATGGCTACACCTTC. Its protein product is CSAVGGYGYTF.

The CDR3 nucleotides read TGTGCCAGCAGCTTAGGAGGCGCCCTCTCTGGGGCCAACGTCCTGACTTTC. Protein sequence: CASSLGGALSGANVLTF. This sequence joins TRBV7-6 and TRBJ2-6, with D hard to call. V shed 1 base and J shed 0 bases, with 10 bases lying between them. Per germline, CDR1 SGHVS and CDR2 FNYEAQ. This CDR3 has 17 residues.

This chain uses TRBV5-1 with TRBJ2-1, with 13 bases fitting TRBD2. After removal of 0 bases from V and 6 bases from J, the junction contained 6 bases not matched to a gene. The CDR3 spans 17 residues. Germline V gives CDR1 SGHRS, CDR2 YFSETQ. In DNA form, the CDR3 reads TGCGCCAGCAGCTTGGTGGCGGGGACTAGCGGGACCAATGAGCAGTTCTTC. Encoded protein: CASSLVAGTSGTNEQFF.